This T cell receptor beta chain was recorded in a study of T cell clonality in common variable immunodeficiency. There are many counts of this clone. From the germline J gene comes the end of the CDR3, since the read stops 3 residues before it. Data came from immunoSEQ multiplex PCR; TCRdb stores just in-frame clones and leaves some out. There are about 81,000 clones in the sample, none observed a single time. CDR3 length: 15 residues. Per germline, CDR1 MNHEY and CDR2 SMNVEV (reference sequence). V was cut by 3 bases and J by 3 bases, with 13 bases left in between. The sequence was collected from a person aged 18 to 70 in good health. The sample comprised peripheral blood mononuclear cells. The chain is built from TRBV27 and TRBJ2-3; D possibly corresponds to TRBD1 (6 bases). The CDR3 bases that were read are TGTGCCAGCAGTTTCCAGGGGAAGGTGACAGATACG. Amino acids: CASSFQGKVTDT. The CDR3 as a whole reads CASSFQGKVTDTQYF.